These 31 T cell receptor beta chains originate from one sample sequenced in a study of blood T cell repertoires in COVID-19. Libraries were prepared by immunoSEQ multiplex PCR; TCRdb keeps only in-frame clonotypes and omits some of them. The table records some 57,000 clones, 82% of them present only once. The sequencing sample was made of peripheral blood. The source of these receptors is a man older than 75 with COVID-19, enrolled during active disease.

The gene calls are TRBV7-2 and TRBJ1-6; maybe TRBD1 (5 bases). CDR3 size: 13 residues. Trimming shortened V by 5 bases and J by 9 bases, and 11 bases separated the two germline ends. Looked up from germline, CDR1 is SGHTA and CDR2 is FQGNSA. CDR3 sequence reads: CASSTDTGSPLHF. CDR3 bases: TGTGCCAGCAGCACGGACACCGGTTCACCCCTCCACTTT.

The chain combines TRBV7-2 with TRBJ1-2; TRBD1 matches at 8 bases. This CDR3 region has 14 residues. CDR1 and CDR2 from the germline V gene are SGHTA and FQGNSA. The junction had 9 bases not matched to a gene; V was cut back by 5 bases and J by 7 bases. CDR3 DNA: TGTGCCAGCAGCCGGGGCAGGGGGCAGGGTGGCTACACCTTC. This gives the protein CASSRGRGQGGYTF.

The rearrangement links TRBV10-3 to TRBJ2-1; possibly TRBD2 for D (6 bases). Trimming cost V 8 bases and J 3 bases, with 11 bases left between them. From germline, CDR1 is ENHRY and CDR2 SYGVKD. The CDR3 has 13 amino acids. The CDR3 nucleotides read TGTGCCATCGGAGGGTGGGACTACAATGAGCAGTTCTTC. Residues: CAIGGWDYNEQFF.

The rearrangement joins TRBV5-8 to TRBJ1-3, with unresolved D. Germline CDR1 reads SGHTS; CDR2 reads YDEGEE. CDR3 length: 13 amino acids. Trimming removed 2 bases at V and 7 bases at J, with 10 bases between. CDR3 coding DNA: TGTGCCAGCAGCTTAACGCCTGCGAACACCATATATTTT. Translating gives CASSLTPANTIYF.

The rearrangement uses TRBV3-1 (or the pseudogene TRBV3-2) and TRBJ1-2; D unclear. The germline gives CDR1 LGHDT, CDR2 YNNKEL (reference sequence). The CDR3 runs to 15 residues. The ends were cut back, 0 bases at V and 2 bases at J, with 10 bases in the middle. In DNA, the CDR3 is TGTGCCAGCAGCCAAGAAAGGAGGACCAACTATGGCTACACCTTC. Amino acids: CASSQERRTNYGYTF.

V usage is TRBV5-8 and J usage is TRBJ2-7; D not certain. Looked up from germline, CDR1 is SGHTS and CDR2 is YDEGEE. The CDR3 extends over 13 amino acids. V shed 2 bases and J shed 0 bases, with 6 bases lying between them. The CDR3 region is CASSFGSSYEQYF. The CDR3 DNA reads TGTGCCAGCAGCTTCGGTAGCTCCTACGAGCAGTACTTC.

This sequence joins TRBV29-1 and TRBJ1-1, with D unresolved. Germline assignment: CDR1 SQVTM and CDR2 ANQGSEA. CDR3 size: 17 residues. V was shortened by 8 bases and J by 6 bases, with 31 bases between the two germline ends. CDR3 DNA sequence: TGCAGCTCTCCCCCCCGGGAACCAGCCAGCCCTAGCGCTGAAGCTTTCTTT. It encodes CSSPPREPASPSAEAFF.

This chain connects TRBV7-3 to TRBJ2-1, with 7 bases lining up with TRBD1. Germline V CDR1 and CDR2: SGHTA, FQGTGA. After removal of 5 bases from V and 10 bases from J, the junction contained 14 bases not matched to a gene. The CDR3 is made up of 15 amino acids. The CDR3 region is CASSPDRWATHEQFF. The CDR3 DNA is TGTGCCAGCAGCCCGGACAGGTGGGCAACTCACGAGCAGTTCTTC.

The CDR3 region has the DNA TGTGCCAGCAGCTTATACCAGGGGCGGGATGAAAAACTGTTTTTT. Translated: CASSLYQGRDEKLFF. This chain joins TRBV7-9 and TRBJ1-4; TRBD1 is a possible D gene (6 bases). The V gene lost 2 bases and the J gene lost 6 bases, with 13 bases spanning the gap. Germline CDR1 reads SEHNR; CDR2 reads FQNEAQ (reference sequence). The CDR3 is 15 residues long.

For the CDR3, the DNA is TGTGCCAGCAGCGTAGGGCCGCGGACAGACGGCAATCAGCCCCAGCATTTT. As protein: CASSVGPRTDGNQPQHF. This chain links TRBV9 with TRBJ1-5, with a tentative D call TRBD1 (6 bases). The CDR3 is 17 amino acids. Germline CDR1 reads SGDLS; CDR2 reads YYNGEE. The V and J ends lost 0 bases and 2 bases respectively, with 15 bases between them.

The V call is TRBV3-1 (or the pseudogene TRBV3-2), the J call TRBJ1-2; the D gene is possibly TRBD1 (6 bases). Trimming took off 1 base at V and 4 bases at J, with 10 bases between the two ends. From germline, CDR1 is LGHDT and CDR2 YNNKEL (reference sequence). The CDR3 runs to 14 residues. The CDR3 here is CASSQARGSYGYTF. The CDR3 DNA is TGTGCCAGCAGCCAAGCGAGGGGGTCCTATGGCTACACCTTC.

The chain employs TRBV7-9 and TRBJ1-2, with TRBD1 matching over 10 bases. Trimming at V came to 5 bases and at J to 2 bases, leaving 8 bases not matched to a gene. The CDR3 length is 16 residues. Per germline, CDR1 SEHNR and CDR2 FQNEAQ (reference sequence). The CDR3 here is CASSRRTGGLNYGYTF. The CDR3 DNA sequence: TGTGCCAGCAGCCGAAGGACAGGGGGTCTAAACTATGGCTACACCTTC.

Here the CDR3 DNA reads TGTGCCAGCAAAAGAGCTCCTAGCGGGGGGGCATACGAGCAGTACTTC. Translating gives CASKRAPSGGAYEQYF. V usage is TRBV2 and J usage is TRBJ2-7; 12 bases match TRBD2. Germline V CDR1 and CDR2: SNHLY, FYNNEI. The V gene end was trimmed by 7 bases and the J gene end by 4 bases; junction bases not matched to a gene: 11. The CDR3 contains 16 residues.

The rearrangement links TRBV25-1 to TRBJ2-1, with 9 positions matching TRBD1. CDR3 size: 14 residues. V lost 6 bases to trimming and J lost 1 base; unmatched junction nucleotides: 1. The germline V gene encodes CDR1 MGHDK and CDR2 SYGVNS. The CDR3 region is CASRGTGSYNEQFF. The DNA of the CDR3 is TGTGCCAGCAGGGGGACAGGGTCCTACAATGAGCAGTTCTTC. Full variable domain (missing parts from reference TRBV25-1 and TRBJ2-1): EADIYQTPRYLVIGTGKKITLECSQTMGHDKMYWYQQDPGMELHLIHYSYGVNSTEKGDLSSESTVSRIRTEHFPLTLESARPSHTSQYLCASRGTGSYNEQFFGPGTRLTVL.

The CDR3 DNA reads TGTGCCACCGACAATTGGACTAGAAACATTCAGTACTTC. Its protein is CATDNWTRNIQYF. This chain uses TRBV6-5 with TRBJ2-4, with 7 bases that match TRBD2. The CDR3 loop spans 13 amino acids. Unmatched junction bases numbered 9, after V lost 10 bases and J lost 6 bases. The V gene's germline CDR1 is MNHEY and CDR2 SVGAGI.

The V gene is TRBV4-1, the J gene TRBJ2-1; 13 bases line up with TRBD2. V lost 0 bases, J lost 9 bases, and 5 bases stayed unmatched. From germline, CDR1 is MGHRA and CDR2 YSYEKL. This CDR3 contains 16 residues. Here the CDR3 DNA reads TGCGCCAGCAGCCAAGAGAGGGGACTAGCGGGGTCTGAGCAGTTCTTC. This translates into CASSQERGLAGSEQFF.

This clone has only one observation. The V gene is TRBV4-3, the J gene TRBJ1-1; D remains ambiguous. The CDR3 covers 13 residues. V lost 4 bases, J lost 8 bases, and 14 bases lay in between. Germline V gene data show CDR1 as LGHNA and CDR2 as YSLEER. In nucleotides, the CDR3 is TGCGCCAGCAGCCGAAGCAGAGGCCTGGAAGCTTTCTTT. Its translation: CASSRSRGLEAFF.

V gene TRBV27 combines with J gene TRBJ1-1; 7 bases are a match to TRBD1. Per the germline V gene, CDR1 is MNHEY and CDR2 is SMNVEV (reference sequence). The J segment lost 5 bases and the V segment lost 2 bases, leaving 5 bases of the junction unmatched. The CDR3 totals 14 residues. The CDR3 nucleotides are TGTGCCAGCAGTTTAAGCAGGGGGAATACTGAAGCTTTCTTT. The encoded protein is CASSLSRGNTEAFF.

This chain uses TRBV7-2 with TRBJ1-2; D not certain. Looked up from germline, CDR1 is SGHTA and CDR2 is FQGNSA. The CDR3 is 14 amino acids. V shed 5 bases and J shed 4 bases, with 14 bases lying between them. CDR3 sequence reads: CASSRPEGFYGYTF. Here the CDR3 DNA reads TGTGCCAGCAGCCGCCCCGAGGGATTCTATGGCTACACCTTC.

This clone was picked up a small number of times. The chain recombines TRBV27 with TRBJ2-5, with 12 nucleotides matching TRBD1. The CDR3 length is 15 residues. Germline CDR1 is MNHEY and CDR2 is SMNVEV (reference sequence). The V and J ends lost 7 bases and 5 bases, in that order; junction bases with no gene match: 8. CDR3 sequence reads: CASTSGTGGVETQYF. Here the CDR3 DNA reads TGTGCCAGCACGTCCGGGACAGGGGGCGTCGAGACCCAGTACTTC.

J is TRBJ1-3 and V is TRBV9; D unclear. The CDR3 covers 19 residues. V lost 2 bases, J lost 0 bases, and 21 bases lay in between. Germline V gives CDR1 SGDLS, CDR2 YYNGEE. The CDR3 sequence is CASSVGILKRKPSGNTIYF. In nucleotides, the CDR3 is TGTGCCAGCAGCGTCGGGATTTTAAAGCGTAAACCCTCTGGAAACACCATATATTTT.

CDR3 in amino acids: CASSNNSRDSVGYEQYF. CDR3 coding DNA: TGTGCCAGCAGCAACAACAGTCGGGACAGTGTAGGGTACGAGCAGTACTTC. This chain links TRBV21-1 with TRBJ2-7; the table's D call, TRBD1, was not checked against the DNA. TRBV21-1 is tagged as a pseudogene. The length of the CDR3 is 17 residues.

The J gene is TRBJ1-1, the V gene TRBV5-1; D possibly corresponds to TRBD1 (5 bases). V lost 3 bases to trimming and J lost 6 bases, with 21 bases between them. The CDR3 length is 16 residues. Germline CDR1 reads SGHRS; CDR2 reads YFSETQ. DNA for the CDR3: TGCGCCAGCAGCTGGGGCTCGAGGACAAGTGCTGCTGAAGCTTTCTTT. It is translated as CASSWGSRTSAAEAFF.

DNA for the CDR3: TGTGCCAGCACCCCCGGGGTCTGGACCTACGAGCAGTACGTC. Translation: CASTPGVWTYEQYV. The chain links TRBV6-5 to TRBJ2-7, with D possibly TRBD2 on 5 matching bases. Trimming cost V 7 bases and J 2 bases, with 15 bases left between them. The CDR3 extends over 14 amino acids. Germline values: CDR1 MNHEY, CDR2 SVGAGI.

The genes are TRBV5-1 and TRBJ1-3; D may be TRBD1 (6 bases). The CDR3 extends over 14 amino acids. Germline V gene lookup returns CDR1 SGHRS and CDR2 YFSETQ. Trimming pared 4 bases from V and 2 bases from J, leaving 10 bases between. CDR3 in DNA: TGCGCCAGCAGCCTACAGGGTCCTGGAAACACCATATATTTT. It translates to CASSLQGPGNTIYF.

The V gene is TRBV7-2, the J gene TRBJ2-3; a weak D match, TRBD1 (5 bases). This CDR3 has 13 residues. Germline values: CDR1 SGHTA, CDR2 FQGNSA. V shed 4 bases and J shed 9 bases, with 14 bases lying between them. For the CDR3, the DNA is TGTGCCAGCAGCTCGCGACAGATCGCGACGCAGTATTTT. Residues: CASSSRQIATQYF. Drawing the rest from reference TRBV7-2 and TRBJ2-3, the complete variable domain is GAGVSQSPSNKVTEKGKDVELRCDPISGHTALYWYRQSLGQGLEFLIYFQGNSAPDKSGLPSDRFSAERTGGSVSTLTIQRTQQEDSAVYLCASSSRQIATQYFGPGTRLTVL.

The chain has TRBV5-1 and TRBJ2-1, with a possible D match to TRBD2 (6 bases). Germline V gives CDR1 SGHRS, CDR2 YFSETQ. The CDR3 covers 14 residues. Trimming removed 4 bases at V and 3 bases at J, with 11 bases between. The CDR3: CASSPAGGYNEQFF. Written as DNA, the CDR3 is TGCGCCAGCAGCCCGGCCGGGGGCTACAATGAGCAGTTCTTC.

The chain has TRBV7-2 and TRBJ2-2; 8 bases are shared with TRBD2. J lost 2 bases, V lost 5 bases, and 4 bases had no gene match. CDR1 and CDR2 from the germline V gene are SGHTA and FQGNSA. The CDR3 runs 15 residues. The DNA of the CDR3 is TGTGCCAGCAGCCTTAGCGGGGAAAACACCGGGGAGCTGTTTTTT. This encodes CASSLSGENTGELFF.

This chain uses TRBV7-8 with TRBJ1-5; no firm D call. This CDR3 contains 15 residues. CDR1 is SGHVS and CDR2 is FQNEAQ in the germline V gene. Trimming removed 2 bases from V and 0 bases from J, with 8 bases in between. Here the CDR3 DNA reads TGTGCCAGCAGCTTATCCCGTTATAGCAATCAGCCCCAGCATTTT. Its translation: CASSLSRYSNQPQHF.

This clone has more than one count but fewer than ten. This chain connects TRBV18 to TRBJ1-4; tentatively, D is TRBD1 (6 bases). The CDR3 runs to 15 residues. V dropped 2 bases and J dropped 6 bases, with 13 bases sitting between them. CDR1 and CDR2 (germline): KGHSH, LQKENI. CDR3 nucleotides: TGTGCCAGCTCACCAGAAGCGGACAGTCATGAAAAACTGTTTTTT. As protein: CASSPEADSHEKLFF.

V usage is TRBV9 and J usage is TRBJ2-1, with 10 positions matching TRBD2. From germline, CDR1 is SGDLS and CDR2 YYNGEE. The CDR3 has 18 amino acids. Losses at the gene ends were 0 bases for V and 8 bases for J; bases not matched to a gene: 14. The CDR3 sequence: CASSVVGQRGGGLDEQFF. The CDR3 DNA is TGTGCCAGCAGCGTAGTAGGCCAGCGGGGGGGCGGCCTCGATGAGCAGTTCTTC.